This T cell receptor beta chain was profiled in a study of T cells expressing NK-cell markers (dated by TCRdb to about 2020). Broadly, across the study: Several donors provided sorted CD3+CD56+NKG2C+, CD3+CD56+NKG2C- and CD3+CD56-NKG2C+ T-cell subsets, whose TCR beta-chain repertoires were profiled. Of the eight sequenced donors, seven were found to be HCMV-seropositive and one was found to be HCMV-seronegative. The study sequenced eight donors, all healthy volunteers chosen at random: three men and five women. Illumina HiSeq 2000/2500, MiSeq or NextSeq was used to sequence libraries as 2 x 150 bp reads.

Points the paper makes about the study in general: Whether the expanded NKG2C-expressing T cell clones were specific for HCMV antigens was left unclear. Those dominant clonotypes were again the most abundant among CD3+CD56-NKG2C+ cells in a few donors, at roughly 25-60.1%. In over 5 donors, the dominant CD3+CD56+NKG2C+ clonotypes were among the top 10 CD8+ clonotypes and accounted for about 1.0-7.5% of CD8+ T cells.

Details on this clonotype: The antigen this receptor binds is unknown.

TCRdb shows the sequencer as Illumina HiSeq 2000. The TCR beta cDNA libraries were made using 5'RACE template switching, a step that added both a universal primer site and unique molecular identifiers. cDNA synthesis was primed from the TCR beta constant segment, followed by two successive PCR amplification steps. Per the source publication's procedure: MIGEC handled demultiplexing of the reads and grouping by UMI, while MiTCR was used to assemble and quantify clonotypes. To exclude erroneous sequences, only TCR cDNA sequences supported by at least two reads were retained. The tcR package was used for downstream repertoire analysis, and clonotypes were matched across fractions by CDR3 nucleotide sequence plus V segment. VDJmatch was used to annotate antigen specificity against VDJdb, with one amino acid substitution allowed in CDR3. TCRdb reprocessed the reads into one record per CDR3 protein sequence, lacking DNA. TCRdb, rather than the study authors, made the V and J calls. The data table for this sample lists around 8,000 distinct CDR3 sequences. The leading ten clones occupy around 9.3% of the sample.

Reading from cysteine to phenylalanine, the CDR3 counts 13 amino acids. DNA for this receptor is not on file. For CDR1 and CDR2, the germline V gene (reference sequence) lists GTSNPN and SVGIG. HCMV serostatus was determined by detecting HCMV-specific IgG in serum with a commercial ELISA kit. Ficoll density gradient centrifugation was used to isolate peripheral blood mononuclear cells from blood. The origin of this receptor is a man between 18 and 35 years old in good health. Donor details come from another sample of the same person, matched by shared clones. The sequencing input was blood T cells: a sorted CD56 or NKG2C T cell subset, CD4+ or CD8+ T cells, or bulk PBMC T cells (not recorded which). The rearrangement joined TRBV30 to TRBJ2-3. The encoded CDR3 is CAWEGPSTDTQYF.